This TCR beta chain was recorded in a study of shared clonotypes between healthy human individuals. Study results and limitations: Naive CD4 clonotype sharing across a few donors was approximately 5.2%.

The naive CD8 population came from CD45RO-negative cells selected for CCR7, without terminally differentiated effector memory CD45RA+ cells. This clone was observed a single time. No antigen is known for it. Sequenced by immunoSEQ multiplex PCR; TCRdb stores in-frame clones only, minus some. The table has millions of clones, approximately 94% seen once. Germline values: CDR1 SGHDT, CDR2 YYEEEE. Deletions cut 0 bases from V and 12 bases from J, with 13 bases between. The CDR3 covers 13 residues. This chain uses TRBV5-6 with TRBJ2-1, with D possibly TRBD1 on 5 matching bases. Sequencing was performed on naive CD8+ T cells sorted from blood. This sequence originates from a man younger than 30 in good health. DNA for the CDR3: TGTGCCAGCAGCTTGGATCCGGACAACCGGCAGTTCTTC. Its translation is CASSLDPDNRQFF.